This T cell receptor (beta chain) emerged from a study of early T cells in non-severe SARS-CoV-2 infection. Study at large: Unpaired chains resulted from sequencing bulk RNA of unsorted whole blood.

TCRdb passed the 5' RACE reads through MiXCR, listing each CDR3 protein once. Counted here are 20,000 to 25,000 distinct CDR3 sequences, 3.5% to 5% occurring once; the ten biggest clones make up under 10%. Trimming removed 6 bases from V and 8 bases from J, with 22 bases in between. The CDR3 extends over 15 amino acids. Input material: whole blood. The TCR originated in an adult who was a healthcare worker with PCR-confirmed SARS-CoV-2 infection or an uninfected control (not recorded which). The chain combines TRBV12-3 or TRBV12-4 with TRBJ1-2; the D is unclear. CDR3 coding DNA: TGTGCCAGCAGATCTTCCCCCGATTCTAGTCCCGGCTACACCTTC. Its protein product is CASRSSPDSSPGYTF.